Sequencing of this TCR beta chain was carried out in a study of a mutant IDH1 vaccine in newly diagnosed glioma. The time point here: baseline, week 1 (first vaccination visit). Documented treatment: pre-vaccination baseline after standard-of-care therapy. Donors harbored newly found WHO grade 3 or 4 IDH1-mutant, ATRX-lost astrocytomas. Notes on this clone: Its antigen is undetermined.

Whole-study findings and limits: Detectable vaccine-induced immune responses arose in 93.3% of patients.

Sequencing used immunoSEQ multiplex PCR; TCRdb keeps in-frame clones, though not all of them. Of tens of thousands of clones in the sample, less than 85% were seen once. The sample was PBMCs, taken from a glioma patient treated with radiotherapy, temozolomide or both. The TCR was taken from a man aged 45 to 65 with glioma.

CDR3 sequence (DNA): TGTGCCAGCAGTTACTCGAGTGAGTTGGGAGAGACCCAGTACTTC. Protein product: CASSYSSELGETQYF. The genes are TRBV6-5 and TRBJ2-5; no firm D call. V gave up 0 bases and J gave up 4 bases, with 12 bases separating them. This CDR3 comprises 15 residues. Germline lookup yields CDR1 MNHEY and CDR2 SVGAGI.